This paragraph covers one T cell receptor (beta chain) sequence. The entry originates in a study of blood T cell repertoires in COVID-19. Across the study: The United States, Italy and Spain provided the acute and convalescent COVID-19 samples. T cells, B-cell-depleted T cells, or PBMCs supplied cDNA or gDNA.

Source study methods: Reference gene primers were amplified, and this amplification served to estimate nucleated cell counts. Method: immunoSEQ multiplex PCR; TCRdb's copy keeps in-frame clones and lacks some. From that table come the V and J calls and clone size; the DNA was used to work out D and trimming. Of about 130,000 clones listed, nearly 90% are singletons. Germline CDR1 is SQVTM and CDR2 is ANQGSEA. Trimming shortened V by 6 bases and J by 0 bases, and 12 bases separated the two germline ends. The CDR3 is 14 amino acids. Input material: peripheral blood. The genes are TRBV29-1 and TRBJ2-1; D is perhaps TRBD1 (6 bases). The receptor was isolated from a woman at least 80 years old with acute or convalescent COVID-19. The CDR3 bases are TGCAGCGTATCGGACAGCTCCTCCTACAATGAGCAGTTCTTC. This gives the protein CSVSDSSSYNEQFF.